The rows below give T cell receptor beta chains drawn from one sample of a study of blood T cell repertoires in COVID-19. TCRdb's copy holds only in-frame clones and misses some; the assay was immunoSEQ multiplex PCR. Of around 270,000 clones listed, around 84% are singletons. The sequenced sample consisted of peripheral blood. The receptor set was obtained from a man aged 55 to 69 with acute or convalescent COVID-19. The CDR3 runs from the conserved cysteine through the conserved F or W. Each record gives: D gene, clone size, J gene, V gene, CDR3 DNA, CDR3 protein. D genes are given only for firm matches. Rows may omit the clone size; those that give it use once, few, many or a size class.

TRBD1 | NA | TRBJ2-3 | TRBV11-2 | TGTGCCAGCAGCTCCGGACAGGGGTTTATAGATACGCAGTATTTT | CASSSGQGFIDTQYF
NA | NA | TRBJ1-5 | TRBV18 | TGTGCCAGCTCACTCCGGACAGCCGATCAGCCCCAGCATTTT | CASSLRTADQPQHF
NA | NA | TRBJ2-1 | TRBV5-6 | TGTGCCAGCAGCTTGGCGGGGGGGACAGGGAGTAAAGGATACAATGAGCAGTTCTTC | CASSLAGGTGSKGYNEQFF
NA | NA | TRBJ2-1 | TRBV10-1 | TGCGCCAGCAGGTCCGAAGCTCTCAATGAGCAGTTCTTC | CASRSEALNEQFF
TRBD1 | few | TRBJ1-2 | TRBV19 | TGTGCCAGTAGCATTACAGGGGCCCCCCCCTATGGCTACACCTTC | CASSITGAPPYGYTF
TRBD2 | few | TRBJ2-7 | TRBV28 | TGTGCCAGCAGTTGGGCGGGAGGTGGTTCGCGCGAGCAGTACTTC | CASSWAGGGSREQYF
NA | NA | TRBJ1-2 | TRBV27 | TGTGCCAGCAGTCTCAGGGAGGACTATGGCTACACCTTC | CASSLREDYGYTF
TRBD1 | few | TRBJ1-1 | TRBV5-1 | TGCGCCAGCAGCGCATGGACAGGAACCACTGAAGCTTTCTTT | CASSAWTGTTEAFF
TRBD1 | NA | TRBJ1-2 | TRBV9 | TGTGCCAGCAGCCCCTACCTGGGCGGCAGGGGGACCTATGGCTACACCTTC | CASSPYLGGRGTYGYTF
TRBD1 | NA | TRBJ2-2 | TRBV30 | TGTGCCTGGAGTGTATACAGGGGGGCCACCGGGGAGCTGTTTTTT | CAWSVYRGATGELFF
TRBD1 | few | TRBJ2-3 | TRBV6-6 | TGTGCCAGCAGTCAGGGGGAGTCAGATACGCAGTATTTT | CASSQGESDTQYF
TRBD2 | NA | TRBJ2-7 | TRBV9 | TGTGCCAGCAGCCTCTCGACTAGCGGCTACGAGCAGTACTTC | CASSLSTSGYEQYF
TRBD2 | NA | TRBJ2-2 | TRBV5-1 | TGCGCCAGCAGCCCCGGGACTAGCGGGACCGGGGAGCTGTTTTTT | CASSPGTSGTGELFF
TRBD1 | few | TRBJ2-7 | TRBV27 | TGTGCCAGCAGTTTCTCCTCCGGGACAGTGATATACGAGCAGTACTTC | CASSFSSGTVIYEQYF
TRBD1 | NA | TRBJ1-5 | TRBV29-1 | TGCAGTGGACAGGGGAATAGCAATCAGCCCCAGCATTTT | CSGQGNSNQPQHF
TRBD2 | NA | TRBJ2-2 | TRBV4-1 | TGCGCCAGCAGCCAAGTTAGCGGGAGCGCCGGGGAGCTGTTTTTT | CASSQVSGSAGELFF
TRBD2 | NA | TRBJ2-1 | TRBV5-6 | TGTGCCAGCAGCGCCCCGGGACTAGCCAATGAGCAGTTCTTC | CASSAPGLANEQFF
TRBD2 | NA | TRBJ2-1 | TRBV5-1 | TGCGCCAGCAGCCGTCGACTAGCGGGGGACGGGAATGAGCAGTTCTTC | CASSRRLAGDGNEQFF
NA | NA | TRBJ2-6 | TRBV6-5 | TGTGCCAGCAGATTAGGGAGCTCTGGGGCCAACGTCCTGACTTTC | CASRLGSSGANVLTF
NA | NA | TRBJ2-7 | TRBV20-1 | TGCAGTGCTAGCAGGGTCGGGGAGCAGTACTTC | CSASRVGEQYF
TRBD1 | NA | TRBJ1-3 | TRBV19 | TGTGCCAGTAGTGACTCCGGGACAGCCCGAAACACCATATATTTT | CASSDSGTARNTIYF
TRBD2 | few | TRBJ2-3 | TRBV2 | TGTGCCAGCAGTCTAAGCGGGAGAAACCAGTATTTT | CASSLSGRNQYF
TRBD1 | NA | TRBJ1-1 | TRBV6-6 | TGTGCCAGCAGTTCCTCGACAGGGCACACTGAAGCTTTCTTT | CASSSSTGHTEAFF
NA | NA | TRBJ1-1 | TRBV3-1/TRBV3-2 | TGTGCCAGCAGCCTAGTGAACACTGAAGCTTTCTTT | CASSLVNTEAFF
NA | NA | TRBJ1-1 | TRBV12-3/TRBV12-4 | TGTGCCAGCAGTCCGCTTGGAGGAGCTTTCTTT | CASSPLGGAFF
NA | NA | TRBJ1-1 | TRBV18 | TGTGCCAGCTCACCTTTCCGACTAAACTCTGAAGCTTTCTTT | CASSPFRLNSEAFF
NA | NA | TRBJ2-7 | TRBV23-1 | TGCGCCAGCAGTCAATACGGCGGGGCCCTCACCTACGAGCAGTACTTC | CASSQYGGALTYEQYF
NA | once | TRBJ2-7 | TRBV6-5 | TGTGCCAGCAGGAAGGACAGCTACGAGCAGTACTTC | CASRKDSYEQYF
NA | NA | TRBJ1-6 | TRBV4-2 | TGTGCCAGCAGCCAAGGGCAGGCGAATTCACCCCTCCACTTT | CASSQGQANSPLHF
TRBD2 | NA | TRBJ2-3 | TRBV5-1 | TGCGCCAGCAGCCCCTATGGGGGGGGAAGGGCAGATACGCAGTATTTT | CASSPYGGGRADTQYF
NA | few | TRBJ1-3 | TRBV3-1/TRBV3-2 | TGTGCCAGCAGCCAAGAAGGGGCCTCTGGAAACACCATATATTTT | CASSQEGASGNTIYF
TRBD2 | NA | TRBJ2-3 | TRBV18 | TGTGCCAGCTCACCAAATCTAGCGGGAGTAACAGATACGCAGTATTTT | CASSPNLAGVTDTQYF
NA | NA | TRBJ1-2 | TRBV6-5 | TGTGCCAGCCGGGGGGTGAGCTACACCTTC | CASRGVSYTF
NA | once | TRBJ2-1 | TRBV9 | TGTGCCAGCAGCGTAGGGGGAGGTCTAGGCAATGAGCAGTTCTTC | CASSVGGGLGNEQFF
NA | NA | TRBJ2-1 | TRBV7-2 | TGTGCCAGCAGCCTTACTAGGGCCTCGGGTGAGCAGTTCTTC | CASSLTRASGEQFF
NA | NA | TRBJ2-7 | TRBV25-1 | TGTGCCAGCAGTGGGGGGGTCGGCGAGCAGTACTTC | CASSGGVGEQYF
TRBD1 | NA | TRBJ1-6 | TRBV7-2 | TGTGCCAGCAGTTCAATACAGGGGATAAATTCACCCCTCCACTTT | CASSSIQGINSPLHF
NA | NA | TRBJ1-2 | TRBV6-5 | TGTGCCAGCAGAGACCCCCTAGGCAGCTTATATGGCTACACCTTC | CASRDPLGSLYGYTF
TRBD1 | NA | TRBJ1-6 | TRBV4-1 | TGCGCCAGCAGCCAAGGGGACAGCTATCGAATGGATTCACCCCTCCACTTT | CASSQGDSYRMDSPLHF
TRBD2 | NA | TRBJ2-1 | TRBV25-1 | TGTGCCAGCAGTGATCGTGGGAGGGGTACAACCGCTGAGCAGTTCTTC | CASSDRGRGTTAEQFF
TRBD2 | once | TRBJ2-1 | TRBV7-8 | TGTGCCAGCAGGGGTTATCGGGGGGGTTCCTACAATGAGCAGTTCTTC | CASRGYRGGSYNEQFF
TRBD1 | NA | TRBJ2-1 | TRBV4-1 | TGCGCCAGCAGCCAAGATTGGGCCTCGGGACAGTACTACAATGAGCAGTTCTTC | CASSQDWASGQYYNEQFF
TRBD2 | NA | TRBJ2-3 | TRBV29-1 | TGCAGCGGCTCTAGCGGGAGAGGTACAGATACGCAGTATTTT | CSGSSGRGTDTQYF
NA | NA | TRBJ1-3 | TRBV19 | TGTGCCAGTATAATGCGGACTGGAAACACCATATATTTT | CASIMRTGNTIYF
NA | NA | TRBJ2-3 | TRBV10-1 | TGCGCCAGCAGTGAGAGTATTGGGGGCCAGGCAGATACGCAGTATTTT | CASSESIGGQADTQYF
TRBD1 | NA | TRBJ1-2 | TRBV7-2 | TGTGCCAGCAGCTTAGGAGGGACAGTCTATGGCTACACCTTC | CASSLGGTVYGYTF
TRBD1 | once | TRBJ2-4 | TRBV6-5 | TGTGCCAGTGGGGACAGGGTCAAAAACATTCAGTACTTC | CASGDRVKNIQYF
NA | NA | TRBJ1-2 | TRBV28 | TGTGCCAGCAGCACCGGTGAGGTGTTCGGCTACACCTTC | CASSTGEVFGYTF
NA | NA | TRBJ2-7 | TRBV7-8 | TGTGCCAGCAGCCCACGAATCAGCTCCTACGAGCAGTACTTC | CASSPRISSYEQYF
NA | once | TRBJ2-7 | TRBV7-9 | TGTGCCAGCAGGCCCCACGACTTATACGAGCAGTACTTC | CASRPHDLYEQYF
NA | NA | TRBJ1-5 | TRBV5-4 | TGTGCCACCGCTGGGGGCATTGGGAGCAATCAGCCCCAGCATTTT | CATAGGIGSNQPQHF
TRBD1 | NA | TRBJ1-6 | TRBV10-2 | TGCGCCAGCAGTCAGGGGGGACGGTATAATTCACCCCTCCACTTT | CASSQGGRYNSPLHF